Detailed here is one TCR beta chain. This record belongs to a study of blood T cell repertoires in COVID-19. About the research overall: Sites across the United States, Italy and Spain contributed samples from acute and convalescent COVID-19.

Adults between about 18 and 95 years of age took part from 24 US areas. A case of COVID-19 had been met by exposed participants within 2 weeks before study entry. As originally analysed: By means of reference gene primer amplification, nucleated cell counts were estimated. The data were produced by immunoSEQ multiplex PCR, yet TCRdb's version contains in-frame clones alone and is incomplete. The DNA gave D and trimming, while V, J and clone size come from that table. The table lists hundreds of thousands of clones, 80% to 85% of them singletons. The CDR3 runs 13 residues. Trimming stripped 8 bases from V and 0 bases from J, with 11 bases between.

The V and J genes are TRBV12-3 or TRBV12-4 and TRBJ2-7; a possible D gene is TRBD2 (6 bases). Source material: PBMCs or T cells enriched from blood (not recorded which). The receptor comes from a man aged 35 to 55 who had been exposed to COVID-19. The CDR3 coding sequence is TGTGCCAGCGGGACTTCCTACTCCTACGAGCAGTACTTC. Residues: CASGTSYSYEQYF.